The rows below give T cell receptor beta chains drawn from one sample of a study of blood T cell repertoires in COVID-19. Measured with immunoSEQ multiplex PCR; TCRdb has only the in-frame clones, and not every one. The sample records over 150,000 clones, about four fifths being singletons. Sequencing used peripheral blood. The receptors were sampled from a woman aged 55 to 70 with acute or convalescent COVID-19. The CDR3 runs from the conserved cysteine through the conserved F or W. A D gene is named only where the DNA matches it firmly. Size is omitted from some rows. Given values are once, few, many or a class for expanded clones.

J gene | D gene | V gene | clone size | CDR3 DNA | CDR3 protein
TRBJ1-6 | TRBD1 | TRBV7-9 | few | TGTGCCAGCAGCTTGGGGACAGGGGGTTTATCACCCCTCCACTTT | CASSLGTGGLSPLHF
TRBJ1-6 | . | TRBV28 | . | TGTGCCAGCAGGACAAGTTCTTTACCCCTCCACTTT | CASRTSSLPLHF
TRBJ1-2 | . | TRBV7-2 | . | TGTGCCAGCAGCCCACGGAGGTCTAACTATGGCTACACCTTC | CASSPRRSNYGYTF
TRBJ1-1 | TRBD1 | TRBV6-5 | . | TGTGCCAGCACCTTGACAGGGAACTCGAACACTGAAGCTTTCTTT | CASTLTGNSNTEAFF
TRBJ1-5 | . | TRBV4-1 | . | TGCGCCAGCAGCCAAGGGGGCGCAGGGGTAAATCAGCCCCAGCATTTT | CASSQGGAGVNQPQHF
TRBJ1-1 | . | TRBV14 | . | TGTGCCAGCAGCCAAGATAATTGGGGCTTTGCAGCTTTCTTT | CASSQDNWGFAAFF
TRBJ1-2 | . | TRBV28 | . | TGTGCCAGCAGTTTAGGAAGCTCAGGGGACTATGGCTACACCTTC | CASSLGSSGDYGYTF
TRBJ1-3 | TRBD1 | TRBV10-2 | . | TGCGCCAGCAGTGGACAGGGTCCCTACTCTGGAAACACCATATATTTT | CASSGQGPYSGNTIYF
TRBJ1-2 | TRBD1 | TRBV5-6 | . | TGTGCCAGCAGCGTTACCGGGACAGGGAGCTATGGCTACACCTTC | CASSVTGTGSYGYTF
TRBJ1-2 | . | TRBV6-4 | . | TGTGCCAGCAGTGACACATGGGGAGGCTATGGCTACACCTTC | CASSDTWGGYGYTF
TRBJ2-2 | . | TRBV10-3 | . | TGTGCCATCAGTGAGGGTCCGGGTTACTCCACCGGGGAGCTGTTTTTT | CAISEGPGYSTGELFF
TRBJ2-2 | . | TRBV18 | . | TGTGCCAGCTCACCAACGGGGGCGAACACCGGGGAGCTGTTTTTT | CASSPTGANTGELFF
TRBJ2-5 | TRBD1 | TRBV7-9 | . | TGTGCCAGCAGCCACCGACAGGGGAGCCAAGAGACCCAGTACTTC | CASSHRQGSQETQYF
TRBJ2-1 | . | TRBV11-3 | . | TGTGCCAGCAGCTTCGAGGGGGGGACCTACAATGAGCAGTTCTTC | CASSFEGGTYNEQFF
TRBJ1-2 | TRBD1 | TRBV18 | . | TGTGCCAGCTCACCGGTCGACAGGGGTGGGTCGGACTATGGCTACACCTTC | CASSPVDRGGSDYGYTF
TRBJ2-7 | . | TRBV5-8 | few | TGTGCCAGCAGCAAAAAGGGCGGACAGAACTACGAGCAGTACTTC | CASSKKGGQNYEQYF
TRBJ1-2 | . | TRBV2 | once | TGTGCCAGCAGTGTTCACGCCTCAACCCAGGGCTACACCTTC | CASSVHASTQGYTF
TRBJ2-1 | . | TRBV5-8 | . | TGTGCCAGCAGCTTGGATTGGGCCGCTAATGAGCAGTTCTTC | CASSLDWAANEQFF
TRBJ1-1 | TRBD1 | TRBV2 | . | TGTGCCAGCAGGGGGGACAGGGGAACGAACACTGAAGCTTTCTTT | CASRGDRGTNTEAFF
TRBJ1-3 | . | TRBV5-1 | once | TGCGCCAGCAGCCCGGGACTCTCTGGAAACACCATATATTTT | CASSPGLSGNTIYF
TRBJ2-3 | . | TRBV5-5 | . | TGTGCCAGCAGCCCCCCCCCAACTAGCCTTGGCACAGATACGCAGTATTTT | CASSPPPTSLGTDTQYF
TRBJ2-3 | . | TRBV6-2/TRBV6-3 | . | TGTGCCAGCAGTTCCGCCGGACAATTACCAAACAGATACGCAGTATTT | CASSSAGQLPNRYAVF
TRBJ2-7 | . | TRBV30 | . | TGTGCCTGGAGTGTAGAGGGTTACGAGCAGTACTTC | CAWSVEGYEQYF
TRBJ2-5 | . | TRBV5-1 | . | TGCGCCAGCAGCCCGCAGGGGTTCGAGACCCAGTACTTC | CASSPQGFETQYF
TRBJ1-2 | . | TRBV7-2 | . | TGTGCCAGCAGCTTCCAGGGAAACTATGGCTACACCTTC | CASSFQGNYGYTF
TRBJ1-5 | . | TRBV28 | few | TGTGCCCTCGGAAGGGAGGCCCAGCATTTT | CALGREAQHF
TRBJ1-2 | TRBD1 | TRBV9 | . | TGTGCCAGCAGCGAGCCCACAGGGGACAGAGTTTATGGCTACACCTTC | CASSEPTGDRVYGYTF
TRBJ1-1 | . | TRBV4-1 | . | TGCGCCAGCAGCCGACTGACAGGCCCCAACACTGAAGCTTTCTTT | CASSRLTGPNTEAFF
TRBJ2-5 | TRBD2 | TRBV6-5 | . | TGTGCCAGCAGTCCGCTAGCGGGGGGCCAAGAGACCCAGTACTTC | CASSPLAGGQETQYF
TRBJ2-5 | TRBD1 | TRBV28 | . | TGTGCCAGCACCGCCAACAGGGGCGGAGAGACCCAGTACTTC | CASTANRGGETQYF
TRBJ1-5 | TRBD1 | TRBV4-1 | once | TGCGCCAGCAGCCCTTTTCAAAGGCTTGCAGGGGGACAGGGGAATCAGCCCCAGCATTTT | CASSPFQRLAGGQGNQPQHF
TRBJ1-2 | . | TRBV12-3/TRBV12-4 | . | TGTGCCACCTCCCGGGGGGAAAACTATGGCTACACCTTC | CATSRGENYGYTF
TRBJ1-1 | . | TRBV5-1 | many | TGCGCCTCTTTCGGGAGTTTAAACACTGAAGCTTTCTTT | CASFGSLNTEAFF
TRBJ1-1 | . | TRBV3-1/TRBV3-2 | . | TGTGCCAGCAGCCAAGTATCGGTGAACACTGAAGCTTTCTTT | CASSQVSVNTEAFF
TRBJ2-3 | TRBD1 | TRBV29-1 | . | TGCAGCAGTTCAGGGGGCGCGGATTCAACAGATACGCAGTATTTT | CSSSGGADSTDTQYF
TRBJ1-2 | TRBD1 | TRBV7-8 | . | TGTGCCAGCAGCTCACATCAGGGGGCGTACTATGGCTACACCTTC | CASSSHQGAYYGYTF
TRBJ2-1 | TRBD2 | TRBV25-1 | . | TGTGCCAGCAGAGGAAGCGGGGGGGCATACAATGAGCAGTTCTTC | CASRGSGGAYNEQFF
TRBJ1-2 | TRBD1 | TRBV5-1 | . | TGCGCCAGCAGCCGAGGCGGGACAGTTGATGGCTACACCTTC | CASSRGGTVDGYTF
TRBJ1-4 | TRBD1 | TRBV7-9 | once | TGTGCCAGCAGCCCCAACAGGGGTTTCGATGAAAAACTGTTTTTT | CASSPNRGFDEKLFF
TRBJ2-3 | . | TRBV18 | . | TGTGCCAGCTCACCGATCGGGGGAACGCAGTATTTT | CASSPIGGTQYF
TRBJ1-2 | TRBD1 | TRBV14 | . | TGTGCCAGCAGCCAAAGGACAGGGAACTATGGCTACACCTTC | CASSQRTGNYGYTF
TRBJ2-5 | . | TRBV7-7 | few | TGTGCCAGCGGGCAGGGGGGAGAGACCCAGTACTTC | CASGQGGETQYF
TRBJ1-2 | TRBD1 | TRBV7-2 | . | TGTGCCAGCAGCTTAGCCCCGACAGGGTACTATGGCTACACCTTC | CASSLAPTGYYGYTF
TRBJ1-2 | TRBD1 | TRBV28 | many | TGTGCCAGCAGCCAGATCATGGGACAGGGAAACTATGGCTACACCTTC | CASSQIMGQGNYGYTF
TRBJ2-5 | . | TRBV7-9 | . | TGTGCCAGCAGCTTTTCTCAGACCCAGTACTTC | CASSFSQTQYF
TRBJ1-2 | TRBD1 | TRBV2 | . | TGTGCCAGCAGTGTTCCCGGGGACAGCCCCACTAACTATGGCTACACCTTC | CASSVPGDSPTNYGYTF
TRBJ1-5 | . | TRBV27 | . | TGTGCCAGCAGTTTATCGACCGGGAGTCAGCCCCAGCATTTT | CASSLSTGSQPQHF
TRBJ1-2 | TRBD1 | TRBV7-9 | once | TGTGCCAGCAGCGGGGTGGACAGGGGAGGGCACTATGGCTACACCTTC | CASSGVDRGGHYGYTF
TRBJ1-5 | . | TRBV2 | . | TGTGCCAGCAGTGAGGGCTTGGGGGGGTCTCAGCCCCAGCATTTT | CASSEGLGGSQPQHF
TRBJ2-7 | . | TRBV29-1 | . | TGCAGCGTTGTTGGTCAGTCCTACGAGCAGTACTTC | CSVVGQSYEQYF